Here is one T cell receptor beta chain with its context. Its antigen target is currently unknown. No base quality information exists; no much larger clone differs at one position. Libraries were prepared through the immunoSEQ multiplex PCR assay. As stored in TCRdb, this immuneACCESS dataset retains in-frame rearrangements with V and J assigned. A fraction of the clones does not appear; measured against another copy, unresolved V genes explain less than half of the discrepancy, and the remainder lacks a known reason. For this sample the table gives about 66,000 clones, of which almost 80% were detected only once. The ten most abundant clones make up approximately 5% of the sample. The entry originates in a study of PD-1 blockade in mismatch repair-deficient tumors (dated by TCRdb to about 2017). Turning to the overall study: Between September 2013 and 2016, the trial enrolled about 86 consecutive patients with 12 mismatch repair-deficient cancer types, every one of whom had been previously treated and was progressing. Tumor-associated T cell clones in the peripheral blood of patients responding to PD-1 blockade were tracked using deep sequencing of TCR CDR3 regions. Findings and caveats that apply to the study as a whole: Tumor-resident clones, often undetectable in blood before treatment, expanded rapidly after pembrolizumab and then contracted, generally before radiologic responses.

The germline V gene yields SGHVS for CDR1 and FQNEAQ for CDR2. The CDR3 covers 12 residues, taking in both the cysteine and the phenylalanine. The only DNA kept is the CDR3, 36 bases in frame from the first base. V is pared back by 5 bases and J by 12 bases, with 17 bases lying between the germline termini. Mismatch repair deficiency was established in every enrolled patient by polymerase chain reaction or immunohistochemistry. TCR sequencing was carried out for three patients who responded to pembrolizumab therapy. In the phase II trial, pembrolizumab PD-1 blockade was tested prospectively in advanced mismatch repair-deficient cancers, no matter which tissue of origin the cancers came from. Serial peripheral blood T cell samples were collected before and at multiple times after starting PD-1 blockade. The timing of each blood sample was reported as weeks after the first dose of pembrolizumab.

The V gene is TRBV7-8 and the J gene is TRBJ2-7; the D gene is perhaps TRBD1 or TRBD2, each of them matching over 7 bases. This receptor was identified in an adult with mismatch repair-deficient cancer. This specimen consisted of peripheral blood, obtained 2 weeks after starting pembrolizumab. The DNA reads TGTGCCAGCAGCCCAGGGGGGGCAGGGGGGTACTTC. This yields the protein CASSPGGAGGYF. The CDR3, completed at both ends by the reference TRBV7-8 and TRBJ2-7 genes, gives the full variable domain GAGVSQSPRYKVAKRGQDVALRCDPISGHVSLFWYQQALGQGPEFLTYFQNEAQLDKSGLPSDRFFAERPEGSVSTLKIQRTQQEDSAVYLCASSPGGAGGYFGPGTRLTVT.